These T cell receptor beta chains were read from a single sample in a study of T cell repertoires in cytomegalovirus infection. MiXCR, applied by TCRdb to the reads, yields one record per CDR3 protein. The sample has a few hundred thousand distinct CDR3 sequences; roughly 42% are singletons. What these receptors recognize is not known. The sample here was cultured PBMCs, taken from culture after CMV antigen stimulation. The receptors stem from a human donor in good health (CMV status not recorded). Some clones in this sample may be carry-over from other donors' samples. Both conserved end residues are part of each CDR3. D genes are given only for firm matches. Size is omitted from some rows. Given values are once, few, many or a class for expanded clones.

D	V	J	size	CDR3	DNA
TRBD2	TRBV11-2	TRBJ2-3	-	CASSPRGIAGRAIDTQYF	TGTGCCAGCAGCCCCCGAGGAATAGCCGGGAGGGCCATAGATACGCAGTATTTT
TRBD2	TRBV20-1	TRBJ2-6	few	CSAFPYIGRGSGANVLTF	TGCAGTGCCTTCCCATATATAGGGAGGGGCTCTGGGGCCAACGTCCTGACTTTC
-	TRBV12-3/TRBV12-4	TRBJ2-5	few	CASSLSRNQETQYF	TGTGCCAGCAGTTTAAGCAGGAATCAAGAGACCCAGTACTTC
TRBD1	TRBV9	TRBJ1-1	-	CASSPRDRNTEAFF	TGTGCCAGCAGCCCCCGGGACAGGAACACTGAAGCTTTCTTT
-	TRBV4-1	TRBJ2-5	few	CASSPSPGDAETQYF	TGTGCCAGCAGCCCGTCCCCCGGGGACGCAGAGACCCAGTACTTC
-	TRBV7-2	TRBJ2-1	-	CASSLWGAVPGEQFF	TGTGCCAGCAGCTTATGGGGGGCCGTCCCGGGTGAGCAGTTCTTC
TRBD2	TRBV7-6	TRBJ2-3	few	CASSRLASSSGGTDTQYF	TGTGCCAGCAGCCGCTTAGCCTCCTCAAGCGGGGGAACAGATACGCAGTATTTT
-	TRBV28	TRBJ2-3	-	CASSLGGTFTDTQYF	TGTGCCAGCAGTTTAGGGGGGACTTTCACAGATACGCAGTATTTT
-	TRBV7-9	TRBJ2-3	-	CASSTRTPLDTQYF	TGTGCCAGCAGCACACGGACTCCCCTGGATACGCAGTATTTT
TRBD2	TRBV7-2	TRBJ2-1	-	CASSSPQRLALWVNEQSF	TGTGCCAGCAGCTCACCCCAGAGACTAGCTCTATGGGTGAATGAGCAGTCCTTC
-	TRBV5-6	TRBJ2-5	few	CASSFGTGVQETQYF	TGTGCCAGCAGCTTCGGTACAGGAGTTCAAGAGACCCAGTACTTC
-	TRBV12-3/TRBV12-4	TRBJ2-1	-	CASSLKPGSYNEQFF	TGTGCCAGCAGTTTGAAACCCGGCTCCTACAATGAGCAGTTCTTC
-	TRBV5-1	TRBJ1-6	-	CASSPAPEAFTLHF	TGCGCCAGCAGCCCGGCCCCAGAGGCCTTCACCCTCCACTTT
-	TRBV5-6	TRBJ2-1	many	CASSSRADPFDEQFF	TGTGCCAGCAGCTCCCGAGCGGACCCGTTCGATGAGCAGTTCTTC
TRBD2	TRBV4-1	TRBJ2-1	few	CASSQARLAGVYNEQFF	TGCGCCAGCAGCCAAGCGAGACTAGCGGGAGTCTACAATGAGCAGTTCTTC
-	TRBV6-6	TRBJ2-7	-	CASSHQTEQYF	TGTGCCAGCAGTCACCAAACGGAGCAGTACTTC
TRBD2	TRBV27	TRBJ2-7	-	CASRFTGRGASYEQYF	TGTGCCAGCAGATTTACGGGGCGGGGGGCCTCCTACGAGCAGTACTTC
TRBD1	TRBV10-3	TRBJ1-5	-	CAIKDRGINQPQHF	TGTGCCATCAAGGACAGGGGGATAAATCAGCCCCAGCATTTT
-	TRBV7-2	TRBJ2-2	few	CASSLDLVSGELFF	TGTGCCAGCAGTCTCGACTTGGTCAGCGGGGAGCTGTTTTTT
TRBD1	TRBV5-1	TRBJ1-1	-	CASSMTTGGTEAFF	TGCGCCAGCAGCATGACGACAGGGGGGACTGAAGCTTTCTTT
-	TRBV5-4	TRBJ2-7	-	CASSFGIADEQYF	TGTGCCAGCAGCTTTGGTATAGCCGACGAGCAGTACTTC
-	TRBV6-5	TRBJ2-3	-	CASSYFPFRPNTDTQYF	TGTGCCAGCAGTTACTTCCCGTTTAGGCCGAACACAGATACGCAGTATTTT
-	TRBV19	TRBJ1-1	few	CASSWGGDTEAFF	TGTGCCAGTTCATGGGGGGGTGACACTGAAGCTTTCTTT
-	TRBV7-6	TRBJ1-5	-	CASSSGGGLPQHF	TGTGCCAGCAGCTCGGGGGGGGGATTGCCCCAGCATTTT
TRBD2	TRBV7-2	TRBJ2-3	many	CASSLVSGRATDTQYF	TGTGCCAGCAGCTTAGTTAGCGGGAGGGCAACAGATACGCAGTATTTT
TRBD2	TRBV20-1	TRBJ2-3	-	CSAPREGRYTDTQYF	TGCAGTGCCCCCCGGGAGGGGAGATACACAGATACGCAGTATTTT
-	TRBV11-2	TRBJ2-1	-	CASSFKGQSGSYNEQFF	TGTGCCAGCAGCTTTAAGGGACAATCGGGCTCCTACAATGAGCAGTTCTTC
-	TRBV11-2	TRBJ2-3	-	CASSSRPGGADTQYF	TGTGCCAGCAGCTCGCGGCCCGGGGGAGCAGATACGCAGTATTTT
TRBD1	TRBV12-3/TRBV12-4	TRBJ2-4	few	CASSKHRGRENIQYF	TGTGCCAGCAGTAAGCACAGGGGTAGGGAAAACATTCAGTACTTC
-	TRBV7-9	TRBJ2-7	-	CASSAQQGSETYEQYF	TGTGCCAGCAGCGCACAGCAGGGTAGTGAAACCTACGAGCAGTACTTC
-	TRBV12-3/TRBV12-4	TRBJ1-2	-	CATRGLYGYTF	TGTGCCACCCGGGGGCTTTATGGCTACACCTTC
-	TRBV11-3	TRBJ2-1	-	CASSLGLGNNEQFF	TGTGCCAGCAGCTTAGGGTTGGGGAACAATGAGCAGTTCTTC
-	TRBV20-1	TRBJ2-1	-	CSAVSGGTYNEQFF	TGCAGTGCCGTTAGCGGAGGAACCTACAATGAGCAGTTCTTC
-	TRBV7-2	TRBJ1-5	few	CASSPEDGGNQPQHF	TGTGCCAGCAGCCCGGAGGACGGCGGCAATCAGCCCCAGCATTTT
-	TRBV11-2	TRBJ2-2	-	CASSLVWTADTGKLFF	TGTGCCAGCAGCTTAGTTTGGACAGCGGATACCGGGAAGCTGTTTTTT
-	TRBV20-1	TRBJ2-1	once	CSANRDHRFNF	TGCAGTGCGAACCGGGACCACAGATTCAACTTC
-	TRBV7-6	TRBJ2-1	few	CASSLDVRHNEQFF	TGTGCCAGCAGCTTAGACGTGAGGCATAATGAGCAGTTCTTC
-	TRBV7-8	TRBJ1-1	few	CASSLAGRAGEGEAFF	TGTGCCAGCAGCTTAGCTGGTCGGGCCGGGGAAGGTGAAGCTTTCTTT
-	TRBV6-1	TRBJ2-3	many	CASRVTDTQYF	TGTGCCAGCAGGGTGACAGATACGCAGTATTTT
TRBD1	TRBV6-2/TRBV6-3	TRBJ2-2	once	CASSPGTGGLTTGELFF	TGTGCCAGCAGTCCCGGGACAGGGGGCTTAACGACCGGGGAGCTGTTTTTT
-	TRBV7-2	TRBJ2-3	many	CASSPQKDTQYF	TGTGCCAGCAGCCCCCAGAAGGATACGCAGTATTTT
-	TRBV20-1	TRBJ2-7	-	CSARDRRGYEQYF	TGCAGTGCTAGAGACAGGAGAGGCTACGAGCAGTACTTC
-	TRBV7-2	TRBJ1-2	many	CASSFNNYGYTF	TGTGCCAGCAGCTTCAATAACTATGGCTACACCTTC
-	TRBV7-9	TRBJ2-3	many	CASSRIEEDTQYF	TGTGCCAGCAGCCGAATCGAGGAAGATACGCAGTATTTT
-	TRBV7-2	TRBJ2-7	many	CASSLGPGAYEQYF	TGTGCCAGCAGCTTAGGGCCTGGTGCCTACGAGCAGTACTTC
-	TRBV20-1	TRBJ2-3	-	CSAPKVGQPANTQYF	TGCAGTGCCCCAAAGGTTGGGCAACCGGCAAATACGCAGTATTTT
-	TRBV2	TRBJ2-5	few	CASSDSAGTQYF	TGTGCCAGCAGTGATAGCGCCGGGACCCAGTACTTC
-	TRBV19	TRBJ2-4	few	CASSSNDRPKNIQYF	TGTGCCAGTAGCAGCAACGACAGGCCCAAAAACATTCAGTACTTC
TRBD2	TRBV10-1	TRBJ2-7	few	CASSDQGLAGEEQYF	TGCGCCAGCAGTGACCAGGGACTAGCGGGAGAAGAGCAGTACTTC
-	TRBV11-2	TRBJ2-1	-	CASSLARDFSYNEQFF	TGTGCCAGCAGCTTAGCCCGGGACTTCTCCTACAATGAGCAGTTCTTC
-	TRBV2	TRBJ1-5	few	CASSVGFSNQPQHF	TGTGCCAGCAGTGTAGGGTTTAGCAATCAGCCCCAGCATTTT
TRBD1	TRBV6-1	TRBJ2-5	-	CAAGDRGETQYF	TGTGCCGCGGGGGACAGGGGAGAGACCCAGTACTTC
-	TRBV6-2/TRBV6-3	TRBJ1-2	-	CASSLRDIANYGYTF	TGTGCCAGCAGTCTCCGGGACATTGCTAACTATGGCTACACCTTC